One and the same sample provided the 21 T cell receptor beta chains below, sequenced in a study of vaccination and CD4 T cells after COVID-19 (dated by TCRdb to between 2021 and 2023). Interpreted using the paper, the treatment or condition label stands for: roughly nine-day PBMC culture with coronavirus spike peptide pools or control peptides (ViraFEST assay). The library was built by means of PCR. The listed sequencing device is Illumina iSeq 100. TCR sequencing of DNA from cultured CD4+ T cells used the Oncomine TCR Beta short-read assay at the Johns Hopkins FTIC core. Starting from the raw public reads, TCRdb applied fastp trimming at Q25, assembled clones with MiXCR and retained in-frame beta chains. Each record represents a unique CDR3 protein, reported with the most common genes and DNA among its rows. This sample has about 24,000 distinct CDR3 sequences in its table, and around 49% of those were observed once. The ten biggest clones cover about 6.3% of the sample.

These receptors have no identified antigens. Sequencing was carried out using CD4+ T cells from blood, cultured in vitro. These receptors were taken from a human donor who had recovered from COVID-19.

The chain joins TRBV2 to TRBJ2-3; D call uncertain. CDR3 length: 12 residues. Trimming removed 6 bases from V and 0 bases from J, with 4 bases in between. Germline lookup yields CDR1 SNHLY and CDR2 FYNNEI. CDR3 in DNA: TGTGCCAGCAGAATAAGCACAGATACGCAGTATTTT. Its protein product is CASRISTDTQYF.

This clonotype was observed a handful of times. J is TRBJ1-1 and V is TRBV6-2 or TRBV6-3; D uncertain. Germline CDR1 reads MNHEY; CDR2 reads SVGEGT. This CDR3 is 13 amino acids long. The V gene lost 2 bases and the J gene lost 5 bases, with 9 bases spanning the gap. The CDR3 sequence: CASSYRRGTEAFF. The CDR3 region has the DNA TGTGCCAGCAGTTACCGTCGGGGAACTGAAGCTTTCTTT.

V and J are TRBV12-3 or TRBV12-4 and TRBJ2-1; 9 bases agree with TRBD2. The ends lost 10 bases at V and 3 bases at J; junction bases unmatched: 10. This CDR3 region has 15 residues. CDR3 sequence: CATAFQRGDYNEQFF. DNA for the CDR3: TGTGCCACCGCTTTCCAGCGGGGGGACTACAATGAGCAGTTCTTC.

This clonotype was counted a single time. At one end, the junction sequence differs from germline, possibly due to a read error. The rearrangement links TRBV6-1 to TRBJ2-5; 9 bases align to TRBD1. From germline, CDR1 is MNHNS and CDR2 SASEGT. The CDR3 length is 13 residues. DNA of the CDR3: TGTGCCATCAGTCGGACAGGGGAAGAGACCCAGTACTTC. Its protein product is CAISRTGEETQYF.

This clonotype came up a few times. This chain links TRBV10-3 with TRBJ2-2; 8 bases line up with TRBD1. Germline V gene sequence: CDR1 ENHRY, CDR2 SYGVKD. CDR3 length: 16 amino acids. The J segment lost 6 bases and the V segment lost 1 base, leaving 7 bases of the junction unmatched. CDR3 coding DNA: TGTGCCATCAGTGAGTTTCCCGGACAGGGTGCCGGGGAGCTGTTTTTT. This sequence encodes CAISEFPGQGAGELFF.

The chain recombines TRBV5-1 with TRBJ2-3; tentative D call: TRBD2 (6 bases). This CDR3 comprises 14 residues. Deletions cut 5 bases from V and 1 base from J, with 11 bases between. The germline CDR1 and CDR2 sequences are SGHRS and YFSETQ. For the CDR3, the DNA is TGCGCCAGCAGACGGGGGACTGGCACAGATACGCAGTATTTT. Encoded protein: CASRRGTGTDTQYF. Supplemented by reference TRBV5-1 and TRBJ2-3, the full variable domain reads KAGVTQTPRYLIKTRGQQVTLSCSPISGHRSVSWYQQTPGQGLQFLFEYFSETQRNKGNFPGRFSGRQFSNSRSEMNVSTLELGDSALYLCASRRGTGTDTQYFGPGTRLTVL.

CDR3: CSAAGLAGPLQETQYF. In DNA, the CDR3 is TGCAGTGCTGCGGGACTAGCGGGCCCCCTCCAAGAGACCCAGTACTTC. V and J are TRBV20-1 and TRBJ2-5; 12 bases map to TRBD2. This CDR3 spans 16 amino acids. Germline V CDR1 and CDR2: DFQATT, SNEGSKA (reference sequence). The ends lost 5 bases at V and 1 base at J; junction bases unmatched: 8.

A single count supports this clonotype. The chain carries TRBV15 and TRBJ2-5; 8 nucleotides align to TRBD1. Germline V CDR1 and CDR2: LNHNV, YYDKDF (reference sequence). The trim removed 1 base at V and 5 bases at J, leaving 9 bases unmatched. The CDR3 extends over 16 amino acids. CDR3 in DNA: TGTGCCACCAGCAGAGGAGGGAGCAGGGGGCGCGAGACCCAGTACTTC. It specifies CATSRGGSRGRETQYF.

This chain links TRBV28 with TRBJ2-3, with 7 bases fitting TRBD1. V shed 8 bases, J shed 7 bases, and the junction held 12 bases outside the gene matches. This CDR3 has 14 amino acids. The germline V gene encodes CDR1 MDHEN and CDR2 SYDVKM. CDR3 DNA: TGTGCCAGCGACAGGGCAGGGGGTATGAATACGCAGTATTTT. Translation: CASDRAGGMNTQYF.

This clonotype was detected only a few times. The chain recombines TRBV6-5 with TRBJ1-5; no clear D. Deletions cut 3 bases from V and 2 bases from J, with 8 bases between. Germline V gene lookup returns CDR1 MNHEY and CDR2 SVGAGI. This CDR3 comprises 14 residues. CDR3 in amino acids: CASSYFGGNQPQHF. CDR3 nucleotide sequence: TGTGCCAGCAGTTATTTCGGGGGCAATCAGCCCCAGCATTTT.

This chain connects TRBV24-1 to TRBJ2-3; D is unclear. Deletions cut 3 bases from V and 11 bases from J, with 14 bases between. CDR3 length equals 13 residues. From germline, CDR1 is KGHDR and CDR2 SFDVKD. The CDR3 nucleotides read TGTGCCACCAGTGATACGACCCCGAGTGGGCAGTATTTT. It translates to CATSDTTPSGQYF.

This clonotype was observed a few times. The rearrangement links TRBV7-8 to TRBJ1-6, with a tentative D call TRBD1 (6 bases). Trimming removed 6 bases at V and 1 base at J, with 16 bases between. This CDR3 is built from 17 residues. The V gene's germline CDR1 is SGHVS and CDR2 FQNEAQ. In DNA, the CDR3 is TGTGCCAGCAGAAACGATGGGGGCAGATCCTATAATTCACCCCTCCACTTT. Translated: CASRNDGGRSYNSPLHF.

In DNA, the CDR3 is TGTGCCAGCAGTTACGCGGGACGGTCTAATGAAAAACTGTTTTTT. Translated: CASSYAGRSNEKLFF. The rearrangement links TRBV6-5 to TRBJ1-4, with a tentative D call TRBD1 (5 bases). Germline loops: CDR1 MNHEY, CDR2 SVGAGI. The CDR3 sequence is 15 residues long. The ends were cut back, 2 bases at V and 3 bases at J, with 10 bases in the middle.

This chain connects TRBV2 to TRBJ2-1, with TRBD2 matching over 12 bases. The CDR3 has 17 amino acids. V was clipped by 5 bases and J by 4 bases; unmatched bases: 9. Germline CDR1 is SNHLY and CDR2 is FYNNEI. Written as DNA, the CDR3 is TGTGCCAGCAGTAAGACTAGCGGGAGTACGAGGTACAATGAGCAGTTCTTC. This gives the protein CASSKTSGSTRYNEQFF.

J is TRBJ1-1 and V is TRBV12-5, with TRBD1 matching 7 bases. The CDR3 loop spans 13 amino acids. The germline gives CDR1 LGHNT, CDR2 FRNRAP. After removal of 6 bases from V and 6 bases from J, the junction contained 7 bases not matched to a gene. In DNA, the CDR3 is TGTGCTAGTGGCCCCTCCGGACAGGCTGAAGCTTTCTTT. Amino acid sequence: CASGPSGQAEAFF.

This clonotype came up a few times. The chain couples TRBV11-3 to TRBJ2-3, with TRBD2 matching over 9 bases. Per the germline V gene, CDR1 is SGHNT and CDR2 is YENEEA. Germline trimming cut 0 bases from V and 7 bases from J; bases unmatched to any gene: 8. CDR3 length equals 16 residues. For the CDR3, the DNA is TGTGCCAGCAGCTTAGAGCGGGGGGGCGGGGAGTATACGCAGTATTTT. It is translated as CASSLERGGGEYTQYF.

In its sample, this clonotype was seen a few times. J is TRBJ1-2 and V is TRBV2; 7 bases map to TRBD1. After removal of 6 bases from V and 5 bases from J, the junction contained 6 bases not matched to a gene. The CDR3 covers 13 residues. Germline assignment: CDR1 SNHLY and CDR2 FYNNEI. CDR3 nucleotides: TGTGCCAGCAGGGGGGACAGTTGGTATGGCTACACCTTC. Protein product: CASRGDSWYGYTF.

CDR3 coding DNA: TGCAGTGCTTGGGACAGGGGAGAGACCCAGTACTTC. Amino acid sequence: CSAWDRGETQYF. This rearrangement joins TRBV20-1 to TRBJ2-5; 10 nucleotides agree with TRBD1. Germline assignment: CDR1 DFQATT and CDR2 SNEGSKA (reference sequence). The V gene end was trimmed by 5 bases and the J gene end by 4 bases; junction bases not matched to a gene: 1. This CDR3 is 12 amino acids long.

The gene calls are TRBV4-3 and TRBJ2-3, with D tentatively TRBD1 (5 bases). The CDR3 spans 18 residues. Germline CDR1 is LGHNA and CDR2 is YSLEER. The V end lost 3 bases, the J end lost 0 bases, and 19 bases lay between the germline ends. CDR3 bases: TGCGCCAGCAGCCAGGCGCACAGGTTTAGACCTAGCACAGATACGCAGTATTTT. Protein: CASSQAHRFRPSTDTQYF.

There are a few counts of this clonotype. The chain is built from TRBV6-2 or TRBV6-3 and TRBJ2-1; D uncertain. The CDR3 has 16 residues. Trimming took 2 bases from V and 5 from J, leaving 16 bases between them. The germline gives CDR1 MNHEY, CDR2 SVGEGT. The chain's CDR3 is CASSYVVSPLNNEQFF. Here the CDR3 DNA reads TGTGCCAGCAGTTACGTCGTCAGCCCACTAAACAATGAGCAGTTCTTC.

CDR3: CASSWTSGMGSNEQFF. CDR3 nucleotides: TGTGCCAGCAGTTGGACTAGCGGGATGGGATCCAATGAGCAGTTCTTC. This chain uses TRBV28 with TRBJ2-1, with 12 bases that match TRBD2. CDR3 length equals 16 residues. CDR1 and CDR2 from the germline V gene are MDHEN and SYDVKM. The junction had 7 bases not matched to a gene; V was cut back by 4 bases and J by 6 bases.